This T cell receptor (beta chain) appears in the sequencing data of a study of cytomegalovirus exposure and HLA in healthy donors. Whole-study results and caveats: Among immune exposure information, only CMV serostatus was available.

Vbeta (60) and Jbeta (13) primers were used in the PCR. Sequencing used immunoSEQ multiplex PCR; TCRdb keeps in-frame clones, though not all of them. The sample gives approximately 190,000 clones, 75% to 80% of which show up once; 11% to 15% is in the top ten. Germline V gene data show CDR1 as KGHSH and CDR2 as LQKENI. The germline V and J ends were trimmed by 6 bases and 7 bases, with 10 bases remaining between them. CDR3 length equals 13 residues. Everyone who donated was a healthy bone marrow donor. To note about this clone: Its antigen is currently unknown.

The receptor comes from a woman aged 25 to 39 in good health and CMV-seropositive. Sequenced material: PBMCs. The chain is built from TRBV18 and TRBJ1-6; the D gene is possibly TRBD1 (5 bases). The CDR3 DNA is TGTGCCAGCTCCACCGACAGAAATTCACCCCTCCACTTT. Its translation is CASSTDRNSPLHF.